In its sample, the clone carrying this TCR beta chain was seen many times. Antigen specificity is unknown. The sample originates from a study of T cell repertoires in cytomegalovirus infection. The wider study: Epitope selection comprised recently identified HLA-C-restricted CMV epitopes and well-studied HLA-B-restricted CMV epitopes. Indications came from public TCR beta signatures; they pointed to CMV infection and to a matching HLA type.

TCRdb called the reads again in MiXCR, with one record for every CDR3 protein. The sample lists roughly 500,000 distinct CDR3 sequences, 25% to 35% occurring once. V lost 1 base, J lost 9 bases, and 8 bases stayed unmatched. Germline-derived CDR1 and CDR2 are SGHVS and FNYEAQ. The CDR3 runs 15 residues. Findings and caveats of the study: The ex vivo response was dominated by HLA-C-restricted CMV-specific TCR beta clonotypes.

The receptor's source is a human donor in good health (CMV status not recorded). Some clones in this sample may be carry-over from other donors' samples. This sample comprised cultured PBMCs, obtained from culture after CMV antigen stimulation. This rearrangement joins TRBV7-6 to TRBJ2-1; 8 bases map to TRBD2. The CDR3 sequence: CASSLVTGRGGEQFF. CDR3 nucleotide sequence: TGTGCCAGCAGCTTAGTAACCGGCCGGGGGGGTGAGCAGTTCTTC.